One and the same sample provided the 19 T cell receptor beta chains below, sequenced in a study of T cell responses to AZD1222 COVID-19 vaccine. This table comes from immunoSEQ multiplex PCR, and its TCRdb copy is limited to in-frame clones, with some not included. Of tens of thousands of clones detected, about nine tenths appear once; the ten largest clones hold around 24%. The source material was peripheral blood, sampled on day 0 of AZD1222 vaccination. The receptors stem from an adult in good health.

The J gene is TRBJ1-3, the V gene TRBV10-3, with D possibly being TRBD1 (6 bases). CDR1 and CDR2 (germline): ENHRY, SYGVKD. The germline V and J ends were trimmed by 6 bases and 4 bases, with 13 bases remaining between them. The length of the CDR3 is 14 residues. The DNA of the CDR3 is TGTGCCATCAGCAACAGGGTGGAAGGAAACACCATATATTTT. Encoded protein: CAISNRVEGNTIYF.

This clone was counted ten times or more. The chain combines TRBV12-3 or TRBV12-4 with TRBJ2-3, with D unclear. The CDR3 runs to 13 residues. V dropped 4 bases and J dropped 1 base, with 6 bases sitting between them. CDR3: CASSSIRTDTQYF. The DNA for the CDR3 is TGTGCCAGCAGTTCGATTCGCACAGATACGCAGTATTTT.

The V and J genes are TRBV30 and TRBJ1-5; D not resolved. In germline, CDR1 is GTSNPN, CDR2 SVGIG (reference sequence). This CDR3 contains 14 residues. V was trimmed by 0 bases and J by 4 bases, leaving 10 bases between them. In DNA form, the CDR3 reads TGTGCCTGGAGTGTAAGTCAGGCTAATCAGCCCCAGCATTTT. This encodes CAWSVSQANQPQHF.

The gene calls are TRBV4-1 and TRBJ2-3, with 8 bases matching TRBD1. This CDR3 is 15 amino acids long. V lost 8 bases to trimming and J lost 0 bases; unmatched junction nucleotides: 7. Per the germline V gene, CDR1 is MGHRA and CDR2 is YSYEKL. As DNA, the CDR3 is TGCGCCAGCGTTGCCCGGACAGGGAGCACAGATACGCAGTATTTT. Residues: CASVARTGSTDTQYF.

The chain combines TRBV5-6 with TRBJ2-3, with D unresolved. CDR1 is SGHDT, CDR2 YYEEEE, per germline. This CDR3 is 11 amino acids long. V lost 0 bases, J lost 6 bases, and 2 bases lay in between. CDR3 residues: CASSLGDTQYF. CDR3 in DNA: TGTGCCAGCAGCTTGGGGGATACGCAGTATTTT.

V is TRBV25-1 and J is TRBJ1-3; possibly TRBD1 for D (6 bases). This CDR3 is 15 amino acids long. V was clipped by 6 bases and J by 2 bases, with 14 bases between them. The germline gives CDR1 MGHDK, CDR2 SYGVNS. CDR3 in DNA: TGTGCCAGCAGGAGGACAGATGGGGCTGGAAACACCATATATTTT. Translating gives CASRRTDGAGNTIYF.

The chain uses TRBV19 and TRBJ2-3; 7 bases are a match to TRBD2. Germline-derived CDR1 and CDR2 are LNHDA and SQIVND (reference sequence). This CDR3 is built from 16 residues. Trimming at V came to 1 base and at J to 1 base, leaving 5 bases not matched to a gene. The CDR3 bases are TGTGCCAGTAGTATAGGCGGCGGGGGAGGCACAGATACGCAGTATTTT. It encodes CASSIGGGGGTDTQYF.

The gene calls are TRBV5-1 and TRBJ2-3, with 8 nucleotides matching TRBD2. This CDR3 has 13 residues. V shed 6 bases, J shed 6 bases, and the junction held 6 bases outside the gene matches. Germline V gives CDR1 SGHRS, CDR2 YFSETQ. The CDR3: CASTQTSVDTQYF. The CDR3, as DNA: TGCGCCAGCACTCAGACTAGCGTCGATACGCAGTATTTT.

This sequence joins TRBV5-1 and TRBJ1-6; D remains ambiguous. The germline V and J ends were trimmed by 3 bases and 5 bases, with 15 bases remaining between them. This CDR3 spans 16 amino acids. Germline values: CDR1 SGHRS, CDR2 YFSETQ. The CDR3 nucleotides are TGCGCCAGCAGCTCCGAATCTGCGCGAAATAATTCACCCCTCCACTTT. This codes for CASSSESARNNSPLHF.

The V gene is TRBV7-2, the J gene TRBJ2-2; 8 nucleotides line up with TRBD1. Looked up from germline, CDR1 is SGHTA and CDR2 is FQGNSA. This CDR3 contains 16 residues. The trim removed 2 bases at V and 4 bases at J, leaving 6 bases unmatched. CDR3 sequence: CASSLRDRGGTGELFF. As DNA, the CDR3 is TGTGCCAGCAGCTTAAGAGACAGGGGAGGCACCGGGGAGCTGTTTTTT.

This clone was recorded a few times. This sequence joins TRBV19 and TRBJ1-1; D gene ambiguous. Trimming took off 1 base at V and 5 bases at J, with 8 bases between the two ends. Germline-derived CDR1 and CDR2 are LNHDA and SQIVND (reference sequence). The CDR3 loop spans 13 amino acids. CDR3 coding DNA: TGTGCCAGTAGTATAGGGATAGGGACTGAAGCTTTCTTT. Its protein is CASSIGIGTEAFF.

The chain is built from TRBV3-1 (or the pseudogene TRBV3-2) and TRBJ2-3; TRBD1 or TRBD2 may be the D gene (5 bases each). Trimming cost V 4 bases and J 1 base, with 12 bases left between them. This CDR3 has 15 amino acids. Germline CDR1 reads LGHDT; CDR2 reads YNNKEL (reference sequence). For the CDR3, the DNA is TGTGCCAGCAGCCTCCCCGGGGCACGCACAGATACGCAGTATTTT. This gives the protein CASSLPGARTDTQYF.

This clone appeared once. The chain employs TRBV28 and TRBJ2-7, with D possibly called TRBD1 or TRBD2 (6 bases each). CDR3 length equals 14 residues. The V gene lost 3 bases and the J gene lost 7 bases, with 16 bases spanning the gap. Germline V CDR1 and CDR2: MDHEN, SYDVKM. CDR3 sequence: CASSFSGAVREQYF. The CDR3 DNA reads TGTGCCAGCAGTTTCTCGGGGGCAGTGAGAGAGCAGTACTTC.

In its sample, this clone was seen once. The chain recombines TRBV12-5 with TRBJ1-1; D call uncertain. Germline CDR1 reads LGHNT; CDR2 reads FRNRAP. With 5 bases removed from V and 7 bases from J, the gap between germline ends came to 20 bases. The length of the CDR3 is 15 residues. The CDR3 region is CASGVGGETVSEAFF. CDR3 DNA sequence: TGTGCTAGTGGTGTCGGCGGGGAAACAGTGAGTGAAGCTTTCTTT. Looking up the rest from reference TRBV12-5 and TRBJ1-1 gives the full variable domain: DARVTQTPRHKVTEMGQEVTMRCQPILGHNTVFWYRQTMMQGLELLAYFRNRAPLDDSGMPKDRFSAEMPDATLATLKIQPSEPRDSAVYFCASGVGGETVSEAFFGQGTRLTVV.

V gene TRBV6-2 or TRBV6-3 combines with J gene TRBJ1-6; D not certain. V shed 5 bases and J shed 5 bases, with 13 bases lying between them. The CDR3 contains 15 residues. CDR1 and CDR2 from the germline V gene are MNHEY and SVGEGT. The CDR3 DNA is TGTGCCAGCAGTACCCTCGGTCTTGATAATTCACCCCTCCACTTT. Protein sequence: CASSTLGLDNSPLHF.

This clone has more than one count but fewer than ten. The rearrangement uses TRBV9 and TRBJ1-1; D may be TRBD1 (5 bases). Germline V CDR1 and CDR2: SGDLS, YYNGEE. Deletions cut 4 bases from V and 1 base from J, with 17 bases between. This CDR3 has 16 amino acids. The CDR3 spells CASSSRGGRWNTEAFF. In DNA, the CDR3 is TGTGCCAGCAGCTCAAGGGGCGGCAGGTGGAACACTGAAGCTTTCTTT.

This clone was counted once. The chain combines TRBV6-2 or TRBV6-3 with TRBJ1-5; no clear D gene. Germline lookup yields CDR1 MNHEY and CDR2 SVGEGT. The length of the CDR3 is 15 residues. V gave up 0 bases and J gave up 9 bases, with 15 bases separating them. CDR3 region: CASSYSQIGLRPQHF. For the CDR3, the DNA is TGTGCCAGCAGTTACTCTCAAATTGGACTGCGGCCCCAGCATTTT.

The CDR3 region is CASSIGRANTGELFF. The CDR3 DNA sequence: TGTGCCAGTAGTATAGGCCGCGCGAACACCGGGGAGCTGTTTTTT. This chain connects TRBV19 to TRBJ2-2; no reliable D call. This CDR3 is built from 15 residues. Germline assignment: CDR1 LNHDA and CDR2 SQIVND (reference sequence). Trimming removed 1 base from V and 0 bases from J, with 6 bases in between.

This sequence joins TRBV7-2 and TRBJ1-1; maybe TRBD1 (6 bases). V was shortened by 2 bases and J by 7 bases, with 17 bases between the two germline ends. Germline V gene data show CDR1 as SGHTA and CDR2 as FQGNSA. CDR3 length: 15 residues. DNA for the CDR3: TGTGCCAGCAGCTTATATCCCGGGCAGGGGCTTGAAGCTTTCTTT. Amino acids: CASSLYPGQGLEAFF. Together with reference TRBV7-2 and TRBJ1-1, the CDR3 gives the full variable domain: GAGVSQSPSNKVTEKGKDVELRCDPISGHTALYWYRQSLGQGLEFLIYFQGNSAPDKSGLPSDRFSAERTGGSVSTLTIQRTQQEDSAVYLCASSLYPGQGLEAFFGQGTRLTVV.